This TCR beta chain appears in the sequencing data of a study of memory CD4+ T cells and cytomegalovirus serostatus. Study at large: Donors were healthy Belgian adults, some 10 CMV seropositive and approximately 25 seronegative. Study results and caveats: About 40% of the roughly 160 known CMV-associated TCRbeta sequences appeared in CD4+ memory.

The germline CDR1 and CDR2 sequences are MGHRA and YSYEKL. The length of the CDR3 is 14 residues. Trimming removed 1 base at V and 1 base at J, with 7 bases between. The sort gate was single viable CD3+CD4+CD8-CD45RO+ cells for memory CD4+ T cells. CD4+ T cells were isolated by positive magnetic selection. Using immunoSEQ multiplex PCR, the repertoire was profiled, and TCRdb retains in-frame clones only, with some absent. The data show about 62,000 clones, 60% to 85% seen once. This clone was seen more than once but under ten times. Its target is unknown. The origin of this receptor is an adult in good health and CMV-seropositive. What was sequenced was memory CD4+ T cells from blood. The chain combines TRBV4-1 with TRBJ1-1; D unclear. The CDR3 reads CASSQVGGNTEAFF. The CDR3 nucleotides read TGCGCCAGCAGCCAAGTGGGAGGGAACACTGAAGCTTTCTTT.